This paragraph covers one T cell receptor beta chain sequence. Antigen specificity is unknown. The data derive from a study of cytomegalovirus exposure and HLA in healthy donors. Study results and caveats: In an earlier analysis, in approximately 630 donors, most V segments appeared productive either ~90% or ~30% of the time. The study found most TCR sequences rare, yet found some public TCRs in many donors.

J gave up 3 bases and V 1 base, and 6 bases lay outside the gene matches. The CDR3 length is 15 residues. Germline CDR1 reads LNHNV; CDR2 reads YYDKDF (reference sequence). PCR involved 60 Vbeta and 13 Jbeta primers. Assay: immunoSEQ multiplex PCR; the TCRdb copy retains only in-frame clones and omits some. The table lists some 270,000 clones, about nine tenths of them singletons. This sequence was found in a girl aged 2 to 9 in good health and CMV-seronegative. V gene TRBV15 combines with J gene TRBJ2-7, with 7 bases fitting TRBD2. Sequencing was performed on PBMCs. CDR3 sequence: CATSRGKLADYEQYF. Here the CDR3 DNA reads TGTGCCACCAGCAGAGGCAAGCTAGCGGACTACGAGCAGTACTTC.